The rows below give T cell receptor beta chains drawn from one sample of a study of blood T cell repertoires in COVID-19. The repertoire was sequenced with immunoSEQ multiplex PCR; TCRdb's copy has only in-frame clones and lacks some. Counted here are around 150,000 clones, around 87% occurring once; the ten biggest clones make up about 4.2%. The sample was peripheral blood. The receptors derive from a woman aged 55-69 years with active or convalescent COVID-19. Both conserved end residues are trimmed from each CDR3. Where a row states a size, it is once, few, many or the class of an expanded clone; other rows omit it.

v_call clone_size cdr3_aa
TRBV10-3 NA AISESTAGQPQH
TRBV11-3 NA ASSLYAGGEQF
TRBV9 NA ASSPRTSGDTDTQY
TRBV19 NA ASSASQGRKGEAF
TRBV12-3/TRBV12-4 NA ASSSGGGTEAF
TRBV7-9 NA ASRDSLNTEAF
TRBV13 once ASSPPVGSLYEQY
TRBV6-2/TRBV6-3 NA ASSLNSIGDTEAF
TRBV29-1 NA SGTGTHSYNEQF
TRBV19 NA ASSIQGIYNSPLH
TRBV5-4 once ASSFGTDSENSPLH
TRBV4-3 NA ASSQEVFGGPDTQY
TRBV2 NA ASSSRDSLATNEKLF
TRBV7-3 NA ASSLLGQALNTEAF
TRBV3-1/TRBV3-2 NA ASRRRGSYNSPLH
TRBV6-5 NA ASRTSGGAGEQY
TRBV5-1 NA ASSRTSGGETQY
TRBV1 NA TSSTLGGDQPQH
TRBV19 NA ASMAGGVNTEAF
TRBV19 NA ASRRVGGNEKLF
TRBV14 NA ASSQVPSSRTGRETQY
TRBV10-3 NA AINAGQANTEAF
TRBV21-1 once ASRKTGGWQPQH
TRBV7-2 NA ASTPGHQTDTQY
TRBV2 NA ASSEGWTAYNEQF
TRBV5-1 once ASSLDRGYGYT
TRBV10-3 once ATRGGTGGGYT
TRBV2 once ASSGLAGGDGYT
TRBV7-8 NA ASSLEGGAFYGYT
TRBV5-1 NA ASSFKGAATDTQY
TRBV28 NA ASSLSGDGELF
TRBV4-1 NA ASRSAGDYGYT
TRBV12-3/TRBV12-4 NA ASSSNEKLF
TRBV19 NA ASSTPPTGHSKRPQH
TRBV9 once ASSPTTVSGNTIY
TRBV29-1 NA SVVPHSGGGGYT
TRBV25-1 NA ASSPGQEQY
TRBV15 NA ATLGRAGELF
TRBV12-3/TRBV12-4 NA ASSSTGEETQY
TRBV5-8 NA ASSLGQPKTYEQY
TRBV6-5 NA ASRLEDWEKLF
TRBV10-3 NA AISRTGGTTDTQY
TRBV18 few ASSPGGLGNTGELF
TRBV2 NA ASRQGSNYGYT
TRBV19 NA ASRGEELAQY
TRBV19 NA ASSSTPTGGVYNSPLH
TRBV5-4 NA ASSIRQGRDSYT
TRBV2 NA ASSLDSNEKLF
TRBV7-2 NA ASSLDSGEYYEQY
TRBV19 once ASSPDRDQETQY
TRBV29-1 NA SVVRQGKGETQY
TRBV18 NA ASSPPSKLANVLT
TRBV5-1 NA ASSIGDGNQPQH
TRBV3-1/TRBV3-2 NA ASSQRTGNEKLF
TRBV9 NA ASSAVAGGSYEQY